Here is one T cell receptor beta chain with its context. The record originates from a study of shared clonotypes between healthy human individuals. The protocol was immunoSEQ multiplex PCR, while the TCRdb copy is restricted to in-frame clones and leaves out a portion. The repertoire has over a million clones, around 74% of them found once; the top ten carry approximately 1.3%. The germline CDR1 and CDR2 sequences are SGHKS and YYEKEE (reference sequence). The length of the CDR3 is 16 residues. The V segment lost 3 bases and the J segment 0 bases; nucleotides outside the gene matches: 6. The receptor was derived from a man between 18 and 35 years old in good health. Sequences were obtained from memory CD4+ T cells sorted from blood. This sample's subset: CD45RA-negative fraction. The gene calls are TRBV5-5 and TRBJ2-5; TRBD1 agrees at 9 bases. The CDR3 region is CASSSMTGGYQETQYF. In nucleotides, the CDR3 is TGTGCCAGCAGCTCCATGACAGGGGGGTACCAAGAGACCCAGTACTTC.